One and the same sample provided the 3 T cell receptor beta chains below, sequenced in a study of T cells after yellow fever vaccination. TCRdb recomputed calls from the 5' RACE reads with MiXCR, one row per CDR3 protein. The sample contains hundreds of thousands of distinct CDR3 sequences, roughly 3.5% of which appear only once. Sequences were derived from PBMCs, sampled on the day of the yellow fever booster vaccination. These receptors all stem from a man between 18 and 29 years old who received the YFV17D yellow fever vaccine.

The sample holds a few counts of this clonotype. The V call is TRBV6-5, the J call TRBJ1-3; no clear D. Trimming stripped 7 bases from V and 0 bases from J, with 19 bases between. Germline CDR1 and CDR2: MNHEY and SVGAGI. The CDR3 contains 17 residues. The CDR3 nucleotides are TGTGCCAGCACCGCCACGGGAGGGTCATTCTCTGGAAACACCATATATTTT. Its protein is CASTATGGSFSGNTIYF.

There are many counts of this clonotype. The chain employs TRBV20-1 and TRBJ2-1, with TRBD2 matching over 11 bases. The junction had 9 bases not matched to a gene; V was cut back by 2 bases and J by 9 bases. CDR3 length: 15 residues. Germline V gene sequence: CDR1 DFQATT, CDR2 SNEGSKA (reference sequence). The CDR3 coding sequence is TGCAGTGCTAGACTTCCCACTAGCGGGGGAGGTGAGCAGTTCTTC. It specifies CSARLPTSGGGEQFF.

J is TRBJ2-5 and V is TRBV21-1; the table's D gene call, TRBD1, was not cross checked with the DNA. TRBV21-1 is deemed a pseudogene. The length of the CDR3 is 15 residues. The CDR3 nucleotides are TGTGCCAGCAGCAAGCAGGAGGCGGGGGGAGAGACCCAGTACTTC. Amino acid sequence: CASSKQEAGGETQYF.